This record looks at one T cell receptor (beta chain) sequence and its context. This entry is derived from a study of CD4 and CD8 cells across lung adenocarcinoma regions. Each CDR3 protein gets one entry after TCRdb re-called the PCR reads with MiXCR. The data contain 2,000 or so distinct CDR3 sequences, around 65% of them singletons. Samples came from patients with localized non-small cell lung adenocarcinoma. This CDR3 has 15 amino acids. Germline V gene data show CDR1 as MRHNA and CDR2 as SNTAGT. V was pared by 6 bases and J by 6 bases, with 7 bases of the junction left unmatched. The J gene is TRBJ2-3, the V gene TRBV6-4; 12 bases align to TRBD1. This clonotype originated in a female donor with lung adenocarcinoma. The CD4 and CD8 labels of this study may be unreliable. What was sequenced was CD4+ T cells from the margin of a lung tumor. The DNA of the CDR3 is TGTGCCAGCAGCGAGGGGACAGGGGGCATGGATACGCAGTATTTT. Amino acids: CASSEGTGGMDTQYF.